The source of this TCR beta chain is a study of OX40 agonist ivuxolimab in advanced cancers. Method: immunoSEQ multiplex PCR; TCRdb's copy keeps in-frame clones and lacks some. The sample includes tens of thousands of clones, about 82% of them seen just once. V gave up 6 bases and J gave up 0 bases; unmatched junction bases: 5. The CDR3 length is 14 residues. The V gene's germline CDR1 is LNHDA and CDR2 SQIVND (reference sequence). The TCR was taken from an adult with an advanced solid tumor such as melanoma, head and neck, liver or kidney cancer. Sample: CD4+ or CD8+ T cells sorted from blood, taken in a trial of the OX40 agonist ivuxolimab. The rearrangement uses TRBV19 and TRBJ2-7; 7 bases match TRBD1. The CDR3 loop is CASRGQVSSYEQYF. Here the CDR3 DNA reads TGTGCCAGTAGAGGACAGGTGAGCTCCTACGAGCAGTACTTC. The variable domain in full, with the rest retrieved from reference TRBV19 and TRBJ2-7, is DGGITQSPKYLFRKEGQNVTLSCEQNLNHDAMYWYRQDPGQGLRLIYYSQIVNDFQKGDIAEGYSVSREKKESFPLTVTSAQKNPTAFYLCASRGQVSSYEQYFGPGTRLTVT.